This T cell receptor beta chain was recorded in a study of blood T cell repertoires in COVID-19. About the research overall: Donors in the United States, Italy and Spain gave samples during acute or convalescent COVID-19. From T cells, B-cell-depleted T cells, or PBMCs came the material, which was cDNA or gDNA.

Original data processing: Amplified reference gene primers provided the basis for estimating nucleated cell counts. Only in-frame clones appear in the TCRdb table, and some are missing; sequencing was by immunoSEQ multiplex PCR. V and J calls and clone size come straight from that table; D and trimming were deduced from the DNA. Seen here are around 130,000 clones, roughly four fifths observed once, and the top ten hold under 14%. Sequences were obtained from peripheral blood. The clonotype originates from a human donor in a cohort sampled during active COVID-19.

This CDR3 reads CASSTDRGAFF. Written as DNA, the CDR3 is TGTGCCAGCAGCACCGACAGGGGAGCTTTCTTT. The chain links TRBV12-3 or TRBV12-4 to TRBJ1-1; 8 bases map to TRBD1. This CDR3 region has 11 residues. J lost 10 bases, V lost 6 bases, and 4 bases had no gene match.